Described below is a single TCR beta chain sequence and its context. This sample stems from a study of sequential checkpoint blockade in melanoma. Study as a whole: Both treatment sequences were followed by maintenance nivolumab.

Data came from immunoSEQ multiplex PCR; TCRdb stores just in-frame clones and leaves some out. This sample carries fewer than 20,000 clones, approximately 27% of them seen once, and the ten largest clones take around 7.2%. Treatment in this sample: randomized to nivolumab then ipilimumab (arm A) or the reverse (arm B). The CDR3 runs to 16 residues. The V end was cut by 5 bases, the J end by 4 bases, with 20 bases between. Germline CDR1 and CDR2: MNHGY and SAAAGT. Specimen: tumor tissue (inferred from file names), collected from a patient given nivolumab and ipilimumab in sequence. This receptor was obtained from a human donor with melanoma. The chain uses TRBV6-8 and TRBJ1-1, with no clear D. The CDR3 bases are TGTGCCAGCAGTCCATCCCCCGGAGTAGGTACCACTGAAGCTTTCTTT. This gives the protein CASSPSPGVGTTEAFF.